These T cell receptor beta chains were read from a single sample in a study of PD-L1 blockade in urothelial cancer. The method was immunoSEQ multiplex PCR; TCRdb's version includes in-frame clones alone and lacks a portion of them. The sample has 70,000 to 75,000 clones; around 84% are singletons. The source was PBMCs, collected around atezolizumab (anti-PD-L1) treatment. These receptor sequences come from a man aged 70-80 years with urothelial cancer. CDR3s include the opening cysteine and the closing phenylalanine or tryptophan. The D gene is left open where the match is weak.

d_call,j_call,v_call,cdr3_nt,cdr3_aa
TRBD1,TRBJ2-1,TRBV19,TGTGCCAGTAGTCGTGGACAGGGTTACAATGAGCAGTTCTTC,CASSRGQGYNEQFF
TRBD1,TRBJ1-4,TRBV5-3,TGTGCCAGAAGCCCAGGGAGGCCAGACAGGGCCGATAAAAGGGTAACTAATGAAAAACTGTTTTTT,CARSPGRPDRADKRVTNEKLFF
TRBD2,TRBJ2-5,TRBV19,TGTGCCAGTAGTCGCCCAGGGGCTAGCGGGAGTTCTACCCAGTACTTC,CASSRPGASGSSTQYF
.,TRBJ2-3,TRBV4-1,TGCGCCAGCAGCCTCCAAGGCGGTCGCACAGATACGCAGTATTTT,CASSLQGGRTDTQYF
TRBD2,TRBJ2-3,TRBV6-1,TGTGCCAGCACGGGAGGTCCTACAGATACGCAGTATTTT,CASTGGPTDTQYF
TRBD2,TRBJ2-5,TRBV14,TGTGCCAGCAGCCAAGGGGGGACTAGCGGCATCCAAGAGACCCAGTACTTC,CASSQGGTSGIQETQYF
TRBD2,TRBJ2-3,TRBV11-2,TGTGCCAGCAGCTTAAGGGTAGCTAGCGGGGGCACAGATACGCAGTATTTT,CASSLRVASGGTDTQYF
TRBD1,TRBJ1-5,TRBV6-6,TGTGCCAGCAGCCACAACAGGGGAAGCAATCAGCCCCAGCATTTT,CASSHNRGSNQPQHF
TRBD1,TRBJ2-1,TRBV28,TGTGCCAGCACCCCACCGGGACAGCTTAATGAGCAGTTCTTC,CASTPPGQLNEQFF
.,TRBJ2-5,TRBV28,TGTGCCATTAAAACGAACGGAGAGACCCAGTACTTC,CAIKTNGETQYF
TRBD2,TRBJ2-7,TRBV28,TGTGCCAGCAGTTATGGCGGGAGGAGGTACGAGCAGTACTTC,CASSYGGRRYEQYF
TRBD1,TRBJ1-1,TRBV25-1,TGTGCCAGCAGTCTGGACAGGGACACTGAAGCTTTCTTT,CASSLDRDTEAFF
.,TRBJ2-1,TRBV5-1,TGCGCCAGCAGCTTAGGGGACAACAATGAGCAGTTCTTC,CASSLGDNNEQFF
.,TRBJ2-7,TRBV5-1,TGCGCCAGCAGCTTGGAACAGGGAAAAAAGCAGTACTTC,CASSLEQGKKQYF
.,TRBJ1-1,TRBV21-1,TGTGCCAGCAGCACGCGGGACAGGGGGCATACTGAAGCTTTCTTT,CASSTRDRGHTEAFF
TRBD1,TRBJ2-1,TRBV6-6,TGTGCCAGCAGACGTAGGAGACAGGGGGTCTACAATGAGCAGTTCTTC,CASRRRRQGVYNEQFF